Each of the 31 T cell receptor beta chains below was sequenced from the same sample in a study of cytomegalovirus exposure and HLA in healthy donors (dated by TCRdb to 2016 to 2017). The library relied on the immunoSEQ multiplex PCR assay. In TCRdb, the immuneACCESS table is reduced to in-frame sequences with V and J assigned. These tables do not hold every clone; where another copy was compared, an unresolved V gene accounts for under half, and the others remain unexplained. Present in this sample are some 60,000 clones, around 95% of which were seen just once. Jointly, the top ten make up about 4% of the sample. Material for sequencing was PBMCs. The receptor set was obtained from a man aged 18 to 29 in good health and CMV-seropositive.

V and J are TRBV28 and TRBJ1-5, with D possibly matching TRBD1 (6 bases). The CDR3 runs to 13 residues. Germline lookup yields CDR1 MDHEN and CDR2 SYDVKM. V was pared by 7 bases and J by 3 bases, with 10 bases between. As DNA, the CDR3 is TGTGCCAGCAACACAGGGATCAATCAGCCCCAGCATTTT. Translation gives CASNTGINQPQHF.

The rearrangement uses TRBV7-2 and TRBJ1-3, with D possibly TRBD1 on 5 matching bases. The germline V gene has CDR1 SGHTA and CDR2 FQGNSA. This CDR3 has 15 residues. Trimming shortened V by 5 bases and J by 0 bases, and 11 bases separated the two germline ends. The CDR3 reads CASSRDSTSGNTIYF. The CDR3 region has the DNA TGTGCCAGCAGCCGCGACAGCACCTCTGGAAACACCATATATTTT.

The chain links TRBV29-1 to TRBJ2-5; TRBD1 might be the D (5 bases). V lost 3 bases to trimming and J lost 2 bases, with 10 bases between them. Germline CDR1 and CDR2: SQVTM and ANQGSEA. The CDR3 runs 13 residues. In DNA form, the CDR3 reads TGCAGCGTTGAGGGCCCAGGGCAAGAGACCCAGTACTTC. This sequence encodes CSVEGPGQETQYF.

V gene TRBV10-3 combines with J gene TRBJ2-1; 8 nucleotides match TRBD2. The CDR3 has 13 residues. Germline CDR1 ENHRY, CDR2 SYGVKD. J lost 15 bases, V lost 3 bases, and 10 bases had no gene match. The CDR3 DNA reads as TGTGCCATCAGTGAAAAGCGGGAGACCCCCCCGTTCTTC. The encoded protein is CAISEKRETPPFF.

The CDR3 reads CASSYSSGLYYGYTF. CDR3 in DNA: TGTGCCAGCAGTTACTCTTCCGGTCTATACTATGGCTACACCTTC. This chain links TRBV6-5 with TRBJ1-2; no firm D call. Germline loops: CDR1 MNHEY, CDR2 SVGAGI. V lost 0 bases to trimming and J lost 3 bases, with 11 bases between them. The CDR3 spans 15 residues.

The chain has TRBV7-9 and TRBJ2-2; TRBD1 is a possible D gene (5 bases). Germline V gene data show CDR1 as SEHNR and CDR2 as FQNEAQ (reference sequence). The V end was cut by 8 bases, the J end by 4 bases, with 14 bases between. This CDR3 contains 14 residues. In nucleotides, the CDR3 is TGTGCCAGCCAGGGTGTAGAAGTCACCGGGGAGCTGTTTTTT. Its protein product is CASQGVEVTGELFF.

The V and J genes are TRBV6-6 and TRBJ1-2; 9 bases align to TRBD1. CDR1 and CDR2 (germline): MNHNY, SVGAGI (reference sequence). The V and J ends lost 6 bases and 3 bases, in that order; junction bases with no gene match: 8. The CDR3 contains 15 residues. CDR3 DNA: TGTGCCAGCAGATCTGACAGGGGGTCATACTATGGCTACACCTTC. This encodes CASRSDRGSYYGYTF.

The chain links TRBV7-2 to TRBJ2-1, with 7 bases aligning to TRBD2. CDR3 length: 13 amino acids. The V segment lost 11 bases and the J segment 1 base; nucleotides outside the gene matches: 5. The germline gives CDR1 SGHTA, CDR2 FQGNSA. The CDR3 protein is CAGGEGSYNEQFF. CDR3 bases: TGTGCCGGGGGGGAAGGGTCCTACAATGAGCAGTTCTTC.

The chain is built from TRBV4-3 and TRBJ2-7; 7 positions match TRBD2. Germline loops: CDR1 LGHNA, CDR2 YSLEER. V dropped 0 bases and J dropped 2; count of bases not matched to a gene: 7. The CDR3 loop spans 16 amino acids. The CDR3 protein is CASSQDRGGRPYEQYF. The CDR3 DNA follows: TGCGCCAGCAGCCAAGATCGTGGCGGGAGACCCTACGAGCAGTACTTC.

This clone was recorded once. CDR3 nucleotide sequence: TGCGCCAGCAGTGAGTGGGCAGGGGAAGGAAACATTCAGTACTTC. This encodes CASSEWAGEGNIQYF. This chain uses TRBV10-2 with TRBJ2-4; weak D call: TRBD1 (6 bases). The CDR3 totals 15 residues. CDR1 and CDR2 (germline): WSHSY, SAAADI. V lost 1 base and J 6 bases, leaving 13 bases between the germline ends.

The chain carries TRBV19 and TRBJ1-2; D is ambiguous. V was clipped by 3 bases and J by 0 bases, with 8 bases between them. The length of the CDR3 is 14 residues. CDR1 is LNHDA and CDR2 is SQIVND in the germline V gene (reference sequence). CDR3 in amino acids: CASSIGPANYGYTF. CDR3 in DNA: TGTGCCAGTAGTATTGGGCCAGCTAACTATGGCTACACCTTC.

The chain combines TRBV18 with TRBJ1-1; 9 bases are shared with TRBD1. Trimming took 3 bases from V and 5 from J; bases not matched to a gene: 4. The CDR3 contains 14 residues. Germline V lookup: CDR1 KGHSH, CDR2 LQKENI. This chain's CDR3 is CASSPGTGLTEAFF. As DNA, the CDR3 is TGTGCCAGCTCACCGGGGACAGGGTTGACTGAAGCTTTCTTT.

This clone has only one observation. The genes are TRBV6-5 and TRBJ1-1; no clear D gene. Germline V lookup: CDR1 MNHEY, CDR2 SVGAGI. CDR3 length equals 15 residues. V was pared by 0 bases and J by 1 base, with 9 bases between. The CDR3 nucleotides are TGTGCCAGCAGTTACTCGGGAGGAGCGAACACTGAAGCTTTCTTT. Amino acids: CASSYSGGANTEAFF.

This clone was seen once. This chain links TRBV27 with TRBJ1-1; 8 bases align to TRBD1. The CDR3 spans 14 residues. Germline CDR1 reads MNHEY; CDR2 reads SMNVEV (reference sequence). V lost 3 bases to trimming and J lost 4 bases; unmatched junction nucleotides: 4. This chain's CDR3 is CASSFRGTGTEAFF. The CDR3 DNA is TGTGCCAGCAGTTTCCGTGGGACAGGCACTGAAGCTTTCTTT.

This clone was counted a single time. The chain has TRBV19 and TRBJ1-1; D not certain. The germline gives CDR1 LNHDA, CDR2 SQIVND (reference sequence). Trimming cost V 5 bases and J 3 bases, with 13 bases left between them. The CDR3 runs to 14 residues. The CDR3 region has the DNA TGTGCCAGTAGTGACACAACAAAATACACTGAAGCTTTCTTT. Amino acids: CASSDTTKYTEAFF.

This clone was seen a few times. The rearrangement links TRBV6-1 to TRBJ1-2; TRBD1 is a possible D gene (5 bases). The germline V and J ends were trimmed by 0 bases and 5 bases, with 16 bases remaining between them. CDR1 and CDR2 (germline): MNHNS, SASEGT. This CDR3 has 16 amino acids. CDR3 coding DNA: TGTGCCAGCAGTGAAGCAACAGGACAATTTGAATATGGCTACACCTTC. Encoded protein: CASSEATGQFEYGYTF.

The V and J genes are TRBV2 and TRBJ1-4; 7 bases are a match to TRBD1. The CDR3 consists of 15 residues. V lost 3 bases and J lost 7; bases outside the gene matches: 8. The germline V gene has CDR1 SNHLY and CDR2 FYNNEI. CDR3 sequence: CASSDLTGLSEKLFF. CDR3 DNA sequence: TGTGCCAGCAGTGACCTGACAGGGCTGAGTGAAAAACTGTTTTTT.

The chain carries TRBV18 and TRBJ1-1, with TRBD1 identical over 7 bases. The CDR3 consists of 17 residues. Germline V gene data show CDR1 as KGHSH and CDR2 as LQKENI. With 4 bases clipped from V and 1 base from J, the junction kept 12 bases outside the gene matches. The CDR3 nucleotides read TGTGCCAGCTCACAGGCAGGGGGATTTAGAGGGAACACTGAAGCTTTCTTT. Its translation is CASSQAGGFRGNTEAFF.

This clone showed up just once. The J gene is TRBJ1-1, the V gene TRBV7-6; the match to TRBD1 covers 9 bases. The CDR3 sequence is 13 residues long. CDR1 is SGHVS and CDR2 is FNYEAQ in the germline V gene. V was clipped by 5 bases and J by 5 bases; unmatched bases: 3. Here the CDR3 DNA reads TGTGCCAGCAGCATACAGGGGGCGACTGAAGCTTTCTTT. Its translation: CASSIQGATEAFF.

The chain employs TRBV2 and TRBJ1-2, with TRBD1 identical over 7 bases. The CDR3 has 14 amino acids. V shed 7 bases and J 5 bases; nucleotides not matched to a gene: 10. Germline CDR1 SNHLY, CDR2 FYNNEI. CDR3 nucleotide sequence: TGTGCCAGCAACCCCCGGGACAGCTCATATGGCTACACCTTC. It specifies CASNPRDSSYGYTF.

This rearrangement joins TRBV4-1 to TRBJ2-7; TRBD2 might be the D (6 bases). Trimming cost V 1 base and J 1 base, with 11 bases left between them. Germline CDR1 and CDR2: MGHRA and YSYEKL. The CDR3 contains 15 residues. As DNA, the CDR3 is TGCGCCAGCAGCCAAGCAGCGGGTCAATCCTACGAGCAGTACTTC. It translates to CASSQAAGQSYEQYF.

This sequence joins TRBV12-5 and TRBJ1-2, with D hard to call. The CDR3 sequence is 12 residues long. Trimming removed 2 bases from V and 8 bases from J, with 9 bases in between. Germline CDR1 is LGHNT and CDR2 is FRNRAP. CDR3 nucleotide sequence: TGTGCTAGTGGTTTGAATGAGCTAGGCTACACCTTC. It translates to CASGLNELGYTF.

This chain joins TRBV4-2 and TRBJ1-5, with D possibly matching TRBD1 (6 bases). CDR3 size: 13 residues. The V end was cut by 2 bases, the J end by 4 bases, with 6 bases between. The germline V gene has CDR1 LGHNA and CDR2 YNFKEQ. CDR3 sequence (DNA): TGTGCCAGCAGCCAACAGGGGAATCAGCCCCAGCATTTT. This sequence encodes CASSQQGNQPQHF.

The chain couples TRBV9 to TRBJ2-1; 10 bases map to TRBD1. Germline CDR1 reads SGDLS; CDR2 reads YYNGEE. V was clipped by 6 bases and J by 8 bases; unmatched bases: 11. The CDR3 is 15 residues long. CDR3 region: CASNARDRGSHEQFF. CDR3 bases: TGTGCCAGCAACGCCCGGGACAGGGGCTCGCATGAGCAGTTCTTC.

The rearrangement uses TRBV6-5 and TRBJ2-3; 8 nucleotides line up with TRBD2. V dropped 2 bases and J dropped 4; count of bases not matched to a gene: 8. The CDR3 extends over 16 amino acids. Germline lookup yields CDR1 MNHEY and CDR2 SVGAGI. CDR3 nucleotides: TGTGCCAGCAGTTACGGTGGACTAGCAGCTGCAGATACGCAGTATTTT. It yields the protein CASSYGGLAAADTQYF.

V and J are TRBV6-5 and TRBJ1-2, with D hard to call. V dropped 0 bases and J dropped 3 bases, with 14 bases sitting between them. The CDR3 covers 16 residues. CDR1 and CDR2 (germline): MNHEY, SVGAGI. The CDR3 DNA reads as TGTGCCAGCAGTTACTCTGCCACTGCGATTGACTATGGCTACACCTTC. It is translated as CASSYSATAIDYGYTF.

The V and J genes are TRBV27 and TRBJ2-7, with D perhaps matching TRBD1 (6 bases). The length of the CDR3 is 13 residues. Trimming took 3 bases from V and 4 from J, leaving 10 bases between them. Germline loops: CDR1 MNHEY, CDR2 SMNVEV (reference sequence). The CDR3 sequence is CASSLRGFYEQYF. The CDR3 bases are TGTGCCAGCAGTTTGAGGGGGTTTTACGAGCAGTACTTC.

The chain couples TRBV11-2 to TRBJ2-2, with 11 bases fitting TRBD1. Germline trimming cut 5 bases from V and 9 bases from J; bases unmatched to any gene: 11. Looked up from germline, CDR1 is SGHAT and CDR2 is FQNNGV. This CDR3 region has 16 residues. For the CDR3, the DNA is TGTGCCAGCAGCCAAACTGCGGGACAGGGGGTTCGGGAGCTGTTTTTT. Translating gives CASSQTAGQGVRELFF.

The gene calls are TRBV18 and TRBJ2-2, with a possible D match to TRBD1 (6 bases). V was pared by 1 base and J by 6 bases, with 6 bases between. Germline values: CDR1 KGHSH, CDR2 LQKENI. The CDR3 extends over 13 amino acids. CDR3 loop: CASSPQGAGELFF. The CDR3 region has the DNA TGTGCCAGCTCACCACAGGGGGCCGGGGAGCTGTTTTTT.

A single count supports this clone. The chain joins TRBV6-5 to TRBJ2-7; 7 bases are a match to TRBD1. The CDR3 is 15 amino acids. Germline CDR1 and CDR2: MNHEY and SVGAGI. The V gene end was trimmed by 6 bases and the J gene end by 0 bases; junction bases not matched to a gene: 8. The CDR3 sequence is CASSGTARSSYEQYF. CDR3 in DNA: TGTGCCAGCAGCGGGACAGCCCGCAGCTCCTACGAGCAGTACTTC.

This chain uses TRBV6-6 with TRBJ1-1; D possibly corresponds to TRBD1 (5 bases). The germline V gene has CDR1 MNHNY and CDR2 SVGAGI (reference sequence). The CDR3 contains 12 residues. V was clipped by 4 bases and J by 7 bases, with 10 bases between them. The CDR3, as DNA: TGTGCCAGCAGTTCCCGACAGTTTGAAGCTTTCTTT. The encoded protein is CASSSRQFEAFF.